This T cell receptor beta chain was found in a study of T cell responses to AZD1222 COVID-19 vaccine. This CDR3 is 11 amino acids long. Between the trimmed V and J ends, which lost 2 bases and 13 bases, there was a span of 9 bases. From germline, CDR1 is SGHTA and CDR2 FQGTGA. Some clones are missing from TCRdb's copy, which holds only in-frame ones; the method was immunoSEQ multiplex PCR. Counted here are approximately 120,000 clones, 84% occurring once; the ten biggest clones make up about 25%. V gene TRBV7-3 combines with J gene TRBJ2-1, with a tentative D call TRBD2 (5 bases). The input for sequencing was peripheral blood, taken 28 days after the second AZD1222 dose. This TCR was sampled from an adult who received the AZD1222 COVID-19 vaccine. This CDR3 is CASSLGGQQFF. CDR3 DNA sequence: TGTGCCAGCAGCTTAGGCGGGCAACAGTTCTTC. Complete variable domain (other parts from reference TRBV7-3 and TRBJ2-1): GAGVSQTPSNKVTEKGKYVELRCDPISGHTALYWYRQSLGQGPEFLIYFQGTGAADDSGLPNDRFFAVRPEGSVSTLKIQRTERGDSAVYLCASSLGGQQFFGPGTRLTVL.